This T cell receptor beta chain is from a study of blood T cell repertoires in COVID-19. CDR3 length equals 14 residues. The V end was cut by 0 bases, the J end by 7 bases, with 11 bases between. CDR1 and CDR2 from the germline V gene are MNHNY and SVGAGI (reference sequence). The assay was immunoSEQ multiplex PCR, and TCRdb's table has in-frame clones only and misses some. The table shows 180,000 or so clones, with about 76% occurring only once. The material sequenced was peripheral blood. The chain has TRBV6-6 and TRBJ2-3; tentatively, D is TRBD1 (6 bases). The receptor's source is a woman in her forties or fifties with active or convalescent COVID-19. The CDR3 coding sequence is TGTGCCAGCAGTTACTCGGACAGAGACTATACGCAGTATTTT. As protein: CASSYSDRDYTQYF.